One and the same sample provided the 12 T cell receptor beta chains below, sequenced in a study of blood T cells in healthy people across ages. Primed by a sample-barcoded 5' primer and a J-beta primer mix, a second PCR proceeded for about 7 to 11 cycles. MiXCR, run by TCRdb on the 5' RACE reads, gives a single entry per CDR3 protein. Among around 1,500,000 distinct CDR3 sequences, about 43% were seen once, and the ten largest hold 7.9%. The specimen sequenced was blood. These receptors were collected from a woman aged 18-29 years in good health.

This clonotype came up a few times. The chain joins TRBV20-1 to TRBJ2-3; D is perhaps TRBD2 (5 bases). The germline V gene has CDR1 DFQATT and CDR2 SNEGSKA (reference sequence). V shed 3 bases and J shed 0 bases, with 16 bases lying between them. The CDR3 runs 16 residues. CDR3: CSARRAHALSTDTQYF. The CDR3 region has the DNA TGCAGTGCTAGGAGGGCCCATGCCCTGAGCACAGATACGCAGTATTTT.

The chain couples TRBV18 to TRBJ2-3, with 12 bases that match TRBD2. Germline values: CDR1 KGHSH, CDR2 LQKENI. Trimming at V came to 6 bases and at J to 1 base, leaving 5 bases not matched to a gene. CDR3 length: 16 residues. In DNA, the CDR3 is TGTGCCAGCTCCCTGACTAGCGGGGGACGCACAGATACGCAGTATTTT. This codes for CASSLTSGGRTDTQYF.

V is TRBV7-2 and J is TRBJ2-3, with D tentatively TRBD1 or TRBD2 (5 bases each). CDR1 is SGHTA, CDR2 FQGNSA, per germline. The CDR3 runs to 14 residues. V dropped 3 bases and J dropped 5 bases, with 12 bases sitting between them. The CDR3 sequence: CASSLLSGQDTQYF. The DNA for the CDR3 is TGTGCCAGCAGCTTGTTGTCGGGGCAAGATACGCAGTATTTT.

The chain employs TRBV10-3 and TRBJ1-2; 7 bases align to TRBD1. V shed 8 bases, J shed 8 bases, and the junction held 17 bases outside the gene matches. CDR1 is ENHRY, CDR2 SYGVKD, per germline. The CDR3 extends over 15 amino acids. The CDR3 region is CAIDQRTGGDGGYTF. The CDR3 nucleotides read TGTGCCATCGACCAACGGACAGGCGGGGACGGCGGCTACACCTTC.

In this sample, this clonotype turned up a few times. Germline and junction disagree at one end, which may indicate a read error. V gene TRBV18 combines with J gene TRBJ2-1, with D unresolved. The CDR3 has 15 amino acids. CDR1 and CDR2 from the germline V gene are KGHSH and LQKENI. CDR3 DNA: TGTGCCAGCTCACCACCGGTACTCTCCGACAATGAGCAGTTCTTC. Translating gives CASSPPVLSDNEQFF.

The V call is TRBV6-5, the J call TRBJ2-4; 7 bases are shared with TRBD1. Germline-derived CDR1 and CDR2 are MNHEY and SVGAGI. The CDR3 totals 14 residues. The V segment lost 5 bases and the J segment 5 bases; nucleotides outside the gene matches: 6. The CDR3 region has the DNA TGTGCCAGCAGTCACCCAGACAGGGAAAACATTCAGTACTTC. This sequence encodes CASSHPDRENIQYF.

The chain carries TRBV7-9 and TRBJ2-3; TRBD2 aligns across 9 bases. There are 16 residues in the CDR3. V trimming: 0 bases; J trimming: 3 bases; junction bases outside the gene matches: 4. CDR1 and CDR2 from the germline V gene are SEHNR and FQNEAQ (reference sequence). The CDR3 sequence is CASSLARGGTTDTQYF. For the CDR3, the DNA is TGTGCCAGCAGCTTAGCGCGGGGGGGGACAACAGATACGCAGTATTTT.

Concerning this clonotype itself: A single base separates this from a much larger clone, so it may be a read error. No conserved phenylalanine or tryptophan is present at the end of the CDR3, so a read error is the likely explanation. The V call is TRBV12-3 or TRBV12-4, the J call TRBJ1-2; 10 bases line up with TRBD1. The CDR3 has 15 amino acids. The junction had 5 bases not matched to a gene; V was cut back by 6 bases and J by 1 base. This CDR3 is CASSLGTGDNYGYTS. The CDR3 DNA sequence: TGTGCCAGCAGCCTCGGGACAGGGGATAACTATGGCTACACCTCC.

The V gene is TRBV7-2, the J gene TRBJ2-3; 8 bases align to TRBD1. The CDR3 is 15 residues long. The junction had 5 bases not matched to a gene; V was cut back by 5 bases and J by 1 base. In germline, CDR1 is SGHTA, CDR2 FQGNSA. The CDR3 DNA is TGTGCCAGCAGCCCCGCGGACAGGGGCACAGATACGCAGTATTTT. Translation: CASSPADRGTDTQYF.

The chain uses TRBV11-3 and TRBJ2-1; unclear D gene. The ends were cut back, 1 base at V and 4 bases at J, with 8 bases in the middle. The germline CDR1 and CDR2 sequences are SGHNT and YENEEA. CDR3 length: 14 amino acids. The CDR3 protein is CASSLATVYNEQFF. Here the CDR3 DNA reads TGTGCCAGCAGCTTAGCCACAGTATACAATGAGCAGTTCTTC.

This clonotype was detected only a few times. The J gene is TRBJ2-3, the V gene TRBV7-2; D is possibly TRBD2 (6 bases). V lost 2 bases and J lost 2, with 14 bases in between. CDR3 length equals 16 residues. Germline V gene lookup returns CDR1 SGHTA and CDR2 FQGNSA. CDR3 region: CASSLRASVYTDTQYF. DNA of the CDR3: TGTGCCAGCAGCTTAAGGGCTAGCGTCTACACAGATACGCAGTATTTT.

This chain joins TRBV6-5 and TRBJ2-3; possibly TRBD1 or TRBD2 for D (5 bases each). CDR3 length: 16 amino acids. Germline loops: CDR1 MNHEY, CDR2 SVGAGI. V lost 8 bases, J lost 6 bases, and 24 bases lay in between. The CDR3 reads CASSPPPGPQGDTQYF. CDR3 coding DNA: TGTGCCAGCTCGCCTCCGCCGGGACCACAAGGTGATACGCAGTATTTT.